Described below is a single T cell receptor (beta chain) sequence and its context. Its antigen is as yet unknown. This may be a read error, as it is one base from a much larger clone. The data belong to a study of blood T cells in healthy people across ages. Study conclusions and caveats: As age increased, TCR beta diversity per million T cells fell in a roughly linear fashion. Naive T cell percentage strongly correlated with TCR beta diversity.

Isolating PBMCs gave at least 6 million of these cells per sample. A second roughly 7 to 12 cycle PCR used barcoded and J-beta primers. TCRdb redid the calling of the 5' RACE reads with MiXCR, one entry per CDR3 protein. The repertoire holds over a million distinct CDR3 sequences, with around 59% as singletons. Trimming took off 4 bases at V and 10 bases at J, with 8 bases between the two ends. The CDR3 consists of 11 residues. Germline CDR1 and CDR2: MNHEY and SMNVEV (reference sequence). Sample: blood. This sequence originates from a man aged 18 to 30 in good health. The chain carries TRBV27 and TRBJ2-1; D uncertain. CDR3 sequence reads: CASSWFKEQFF. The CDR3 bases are TGTGCCAGCAGTTGGTTCAAGGAGCAGTTCTTC.